Below, 3 T cell receptor beta chains from the same sample are listed, as sequenced in a study of spatial heterogeneity in lung cancer. TCRdb independently ran MiXCR on the 5' RACE reads; one entry per CDR3 protein. The repertoire has over 70,000 distinct CDR3 sequences, 8% to 10% of them found once; the top ten carry less than 2%. Time point indicated: blood at routine non-recurrence follow-up after resection. The input for sequencing was PBMCs, taken at follow-up. Every receptor here comes from a female donor with early-stage non-small cell lung cancer.

This clonotype occurred many times. The chain is built from TRBV7-9 and TRBJ2-7; no clear D. CDR3 length: 13 amino acids. CDR1 SEHNR and CDR2 FQNEAQ come from the germline V gene (reference sequence). With 5 bases removed from V and 1 base from J, the gap between germline ends came to 9 bases. This chain's CDR3 is CASSLNPSYEQYF. CDR3 coding DNA: TGTGCCAGCAGCCTCAACCCATCCTACGAGCAGTACTTC. The variable domain in full, completed from reference TRBV7-9 and TRBJ2-7, reads DTGVSQNPRHKITKRGQNVTFRCDPISEHNRLYWYRQTLGQGPEFLTYFQNEAQLEKSRLLSDRFSAERPKGSFSTLEIQRTEQGDSAMYLCASSLNPSYEQYFGPGTRLTVT.

At least ten counts were recorded for this clonotype. The chain employs TRBV2 and TRBJ2-7; the D is unclear. The CDR3 sequence is 13 residues long. V was pared by 6 bases and J by 0 bases, with 9 bases between. The germline gives CDR1 SNHLY, CDR2 FYNNEI. The CDR3, as DNA: TGTGCCAGCAGAGGTACGTTCTCCTACGAGCAGTACTTC. Amino acid sequence: CASRGTFSYEQYF.

At least ten counts were recorded for this clonotype. The chain combines TRBV7-9 with TRBJ2-7, with D possibly called TRBD1 or TRBD2 (5 bases each). This CDR3 is built from 15 residues. Germline CDR1 reads SEHNR; CDR2 reads FQNEAQ (reference sequence). Trimming left V 6 bases short and J 5 bases short, with 20 bases between. The CDR3 here is CASSSGTEALDEQYF. The CDR3 region has the DNA TGTGCCAGCAGTTCCGGGACGGAGGCTTTGGACGAGCAGTACTTC.